The 22 T cell receptor beta chains in this list originate from one sample, sequenced in a study of CXCR3-negative and CXCR3-positive naive CD8 T cells. The authors made the TRB cDNA libraries by 5' RACE using UMI labels. TCRdb reanalyzed the 5' RACE reads and collapses them to one entry per CDR3 protein, without DNA. The specimen's table records 35,000 to 55,000 distinct CDR3 sequences. Sequenced: naive CXCR3- CD8+ T cells from blood. Subset: CD45RO-CCR7+CD27+CD95- naive CD8+ T cells lacking CXCR3 (TNR3-). All receptors derive from a human donor in good health. Some clones in this sample may be carry-over from other donors' samples.

The V and J genes are TRBV27 and TRBJ2-1; TCRdb's D call, TRBD1, is unchecked because there is no DNA. From germline, CDR1 is MNHEY and CDR2 SMNVEV (reference sequence). This CDR3 spans 16 amino acids. The CDR3 protein is CASKGGVTGGYNEQFF.

The chain couples TRBV29-1 to TRBJ1-1. From germline, CDR1 is SQVTM and CDR2 ANQGSEA. The CDR3 loop spans 11 amino acids. CDR3 region: CSVLSPTEAFF.

The rearrangement joins TRBV9 to TRBJ1-2; the TCRdb D gene call, TRBD1, has no DNA to confirm it. This CDR3 contains 13 residues. Germline V gives CDR1 SGDLS, CDR2 YYNGEE. The chain's CDR3 is CASSADSSRGYTF.

The CDR3 here is CASSVAAGPYEQYF. The chain is built from TRBV9 and TRBJ2-7; with no DNA, the TCRdb D assignment of TRBD2 cannot be verified. The length of the CDR3 is 14 residues. The germline CDR1 and CDR2 sequences are SGDLS and YYNGEE.

The rearrangement uses TRBV7-8 and TRBJ1-1; TCRdb lists TRBD1, though no DNA is available to test this call. The CDR3 is 18 residues long. The germline CDR1 and CDR2 sequences are SGHVS and FQNEAQ. This CDR3 is CASSLTRGTVLSHTEAVF.

This chain connects TRBV6-1 to TRBJ2-1; TCRdb gives TRBD1 as the D gene, but with no DNA this cannot be confirmed. The CDR3 extends over 13 amino acids. Germline assignment: CDR1 MNHNS and CDR2 SASEGT. The CDR3 sequence is CASRETGANEQFF.

This rearrangement joins TRBV28 to TRBJ2-1; the D call from TCRdb, TRBD2, cannot be confirmed without DNA. The CDR3 is 15 amino acids. Germline V gene data show CDR1 as MDHEN and CDR2 as SYDVKM. CDR3 sequence reads: CASSPPEDLGDEQFF.

J is TRBJ2-1 and V is TRBV28; TCRdb reports TRBD1, a call that lacks DNA to check it against. Per the germline V gene, CDR1 is MDHEN and CDR2 is SYDVKM. The CDR3 length is 16 residues. This chain's CDR3 is CASSLGGAGVGNEQFF.

The J gene is TRBJ2-1, the V gene TRBV15; no DNA is available, so the TRBD1 call from TCRdb remains unchecked. The CDR3 is 14 residues long. Germline V CDR1 and CDR2: LNHNV, YYDKDF (reference sequence). CDR3: CATSRTGPHNEQFF. The full variable domain, rest sourced from reference TRBV15 and TRBJ2-1, is DAMVIQNPRYQVTQFGKPVTLSCSQTLNHNVMYWYQQKSSQAPKLLFHYYDKDFNNEADTPDNFQSRRPNTSFCFLDIRSPGLGDTAMYLCATSRTGPHNEQFFGPGTRLTVL.

The rearrangement uses TRBV29-1 and TRBJ2-2; TCRdb indicates TRBD2, and absent DNA this call remains unverified. CDR1 and CDR2 (germline): SQVTM, ANQGSEA. This CDR3 comprises 16 residues. CDR3 amino acids: CSVLLAGGPNTGELFF.

The chain recombines TRBV12-3 or TRBV12-4 with TRBJ2-1. The CDR3 contains 13 residues. CDR3 residues: CASRPQDYNEQFF.

The chain employs TRBV20-1 and TRBJ2-7; TCRdb's D gene call, TRBD1, goes unchecked for lack of DNA. CDR1 is DFQATT and CDR2 is SNEGSKA in the germline V gene (reference sequence). This CDR3 region has 13 residues. The chain's CDR3 is CSAGPRLTYEQYF.

The gene calls are TRBV27 and TRBJ1-1. Germline CDR1 is MNHEY and CDR2 is SMNVEV (reference sequence). This CDR3 is 14 amino acids long. The CDR3 loop is CANSLSAFNTEAFF.

The chain combines TRBV9 with TRBJ1-1; TCRdb's D gene call, TRBD1, goes unchecked for lack of DNA. This CDR3 is built from 13 residues. CDR1 is SGDLS, CDR2 YYNGEE, per germline. This chain's CDR3 is CASSVALGDEAFF.

The V and J genes are TRBV2 and TRBJ2-7; the TCRdb call, TRBD1, lacks DNA for checking. The CDR3 runs to 14 residues. Looked up from germline, CDR1 is SNHLY and CDR2 is FYNNEI. This CDR3 is CARGTGRSGNEQYF.

The V call is TRBV7-9, the J call TRBJ2-5. The germline gives CDR1 SEHNR, CDR2 FQNEAQ (reference sequence). The CDR3 contains 12 residues. The CDR3 reads CASSSELKTQYF.

This chain uses TRBV5-1 with TRBJ1-1. Germline V gene lookup returns CDR1 SGHRS and CDR2 YFSETQ. This CDR3 spans 14 amino acids. The CDR3 is CASSLVGLNTEAFF.

The rearrangement joins TRBV5-1 to TRBJ1-1. Germline V gene lookup returns CDR1 SGHRS and CDR2 YFSETQ. The CDR3 runs to 15 residues. The CDR3 protein is CASSLGGWRNTEAFF.

The chain carries TRBV7-6 and TRBJ2-1; the D call from TCRdb, TRBD1, cannot be confirmed without DNA. Germline V gene sequence: CDR1 SGHVS, CDR2 FNYEAQ. This CDR3 is 13 amino acids long. This chain's CDR3 is CASRSSGVNEQFF.

The rearrangement links TRBV20-1 to TRBJ2-1; the TCRdb call, TRBD1, lacks DNA for checking. CDR3 size: 16 residues. The germline V gene encodes CDR1 DFQATT and CDR2 SNEGSKA (reference sequence). CDR3 region: CSARDIGGASYNEQFF.

CDR3 region: CASSSLDSIYEQYF. The chain links TRBV27 to TRBJ2-7; TCRdb outputs TRBD1, but without DNA this stays unchecked. Germline CDR1 reads MNHEY; CDR2 reads SMNVEV (reference sequence). CDR3 length: 14 residues.

This clonotype ranks as medium-sized in terms of frequency. This sequence joins TRBV24-1 and TRBJ2-1. The germline CDR1 and CDR2 sequences are KGHDR and SFDVKD. The CDR3 loop spans 11 amino acids. The CDR3 sequence is CATRDHNEQFF.